This T cell receptor (beta chain) stems from a study of T cells in Graves' hyperthyroidism and ophthalmopathy. In this sample, this clonotype turned up many times. Its antigen is unidentified. Trimming shortened V by 2 bases and J by 0 bases, and 10 bases separated the two germline ends. Germline V lookup: CDR1 PRHDT, CDR2 FYEKMQ (reference sequence). This CDR3 comprises 15 residues. Overall study results and limits: Ophthalmopathy got predicted by the model a median about six months before its onset. Appearing also in blood were most of the thyroid clonotypes expanded above 0.001. Separation of ophthalmopathy from stable hyperthyroidism was achieved by a 13 V-J model.

Diagnosis relied on clinical symptoms, serum thyroxine and TRAb, thyroid ultrasound and orbital computed tomography. Amplified TCR beta CDR3 regions derived from RNA transcripts. With the HTBI primer set, the TCR CDR3 went through a first round of RT-PCR. TCRdb reprocessed the multiplex PCR reads via MiXCR and lists one record per CDR3 protein. The sample yields hundreds of thousands of distinct CDR3 sequences, 12% to 15% seen once. The sequencing sample was made of blood. The receptor's source is a woman aged 18-30 years with Graves' hyperthyroidism. The chain combines TRBV13 with TRBJ2-5, with D uncertain. As DNA, the CDR3 is TGTGCCAGCAGCTTACCTAATTACCACCAAGAGACCCAGTACTTC. Translated, it gives CASSLPNYHQETQYF. The variable domain in full, completed from reference TRBV13 and TRBJ2-5, reads AAGVIQSPRHLIKEKRETATLKCYPIPRHDTVYWYQQGPGQDPQFLISFYEKMQSDKGSIPDRFSAQQFSDYHSELNMSSLELGDSALYFCASSLPNYHQETQYFGPGTRLLVL.